Listed below are T cell receptor beta chains from one sample, sequenced in a study of CD8 T cells in Susac syndrome. TCRdb independently ran MiXCR on the immunoSEQ multiplex PCR reads; one entry per CDR3 protein. The table shows 92,000 or so distinct CDR3 sequences, with around 96% occurring only once. The sample consisted of CD8+ T cells from PBMCs. Every receptor here comes from a human donor with Susac syndrome. Both conserved end residues are part of each CDR3. A D gene is named only where the DNA matches it firmly. Size is stated for part of the rows, as once, few or many counts, or as a class when the clone is expanded.

D gene: TRBD1; clone size: -; V gene: TRBV4-2; J gene: TRBJ1-6; CDR3 DNA: TGTGCCAGCAGCCAAAACCTAAGACAGGGGGGAAATTCACCCCTCCACTTT; CDR3 protein: CASSQNLRQGGNSPLHF
D gene: TRBD1; clone size: -; V gene: TRBV20-1; J gene: TRBJ1-2; CDR3 DNA: TGCAGTGCTAGTCGGGCAGGGGGCCCTCTCGGGGATGGCTACACCTTC; CDR3 protein: CSASRAGGPLGDGYTF
D gene: -; clone size: once; V gene: TRBV2; J gene: TRBJ2-4; CDR3 DNA: TGTGCCAGCAGTGAAGAACAGGCGGCCAAAAACATTCAGTACTTC; CDR3 protein: CASSEEQAAKNIQYF
D gene: -; clone size: -; V gene: TRBV9; J gene: TRBJ2-7; CDR3 DNA: TGTGCCAGCAGCCCTGGGGGAGTGAGCGTTTGGCAGTACTTC; CDR3 protein: CASSPGGVSVWQYF
D gene: -; clone size: -; V gene: TRBV3-1; J gene: TRBJ1-3; CDR3 DNA: TGTGCCAGCAGCCAATCCCGGGAGGCTGGAAACACCATATATTTT; CDR3 protein: CASSQSREAGNTIYF
D gene: -; clone size: -; V gene: TRBV7-9; J gene: TRBJ2-2; CDR3 DNA: TGTGCCAGCAGCTTAGCCAGGAGGAACACCGGGGAGCTGTTTTTT; CDR3 protein: CASSLARRNTGELFF
D gene: -; clone size: -; V gene: TRBV7-9; J gene: TRBJ2-6; CDR3 DNA: TGTGCCAGCAGTCAGGGTATGGGCAGCTCTGGGGCCAACGTCCTGACTTTC; CDR3 protein: CASSQGMGSSGANVLTF
D gene: -; clone size: -; V gene: TRBV9; J gene: TRBJ2-7; CDR3 DNA: TGTGCCAGCAGCGTAGGATACAGATCTTCCTACGAGCAGTACTTC; CDR3 protein: CASSVGYRSSYEQYF
D gene: -; clone size: -; V gene: TRBV14; J gene: TRBJ1-2; CDR3 DNA: TGTGCCAGCAGCCAAGCGGGAAGTTACACCTTC; CDR3 protein: CASSQAGSYTF
D gene: -; clone size: -; V gene: TRBV5-4; J gene: TRBJ1-5; CDR3 DNA: TGTGCCAGCAGCTCGGACAGCCAGCCCCAGCATTTT; CDR3 protein: CASSSDSQPQHF
D gene: -; clone size: -; V gene: TRBV25-1; J gene: TRBJ1-6; CDR3 DNA: TGTGCCAGCGGCTCCTCTTGGTCACCCCTCCACTTT; CDR3 protein: CASGSSWSPLHF
D gene: TRBD2; clone size: -; V gene: TRBV5-1; J gene: TRBJ2-5; CDR3 DNA: TGCGCCAGCTCGAGCGGGGCAGAGACCCAGTACTTC; CDR3 protein: CASSSGAETQYF
D gene: -; clone size: -; V gene: TRBV25-1; J gene: TRBJ1-3; CDR3 DNA: TGTGCCAGCAGTTCACATATCGGAAACACCATATATTTT; CDR3 protein: CASSSHIGNTIYF
D gene: TRBD1; clone size: once; V gene: TRBV13; J gene: TRBJ2-7; CDR3 DNA: TGTGCCAGCAGCCTTGGAACCCTAGGACAGGGGGAGGGCTCCTACGAGCAGTACTTC; CDR3 protein: CASSLGTLGQGEGSYEQYF
D gene: -; clone size: -; V gene: TRBV19; J gene: TRBJ1-2; CDR3 DNA: TGTGCCAGTAAAGACACCCACTATGGCTACACCTTC; CDR3 protein: CASKDTHYGYTF
D gene: TRBD1; clone size: -; V gene: TRBV30; J gene: TRBJ1-2; CDR3 DNA: TGTGCCTGGAATTCCAGGGGGAGGGGAGGCTACACCTTC; CDR3 protein: CAWNSRGRGGYTF
D gene: -; clone size: -; V gene: TRBV18; J gene: TRBJ1-6; CDR3 DNA: TGTGCCAGCTCGCCGGACAGCTCCTATAATTCACCCCTCCACTTT; CDR3 protein: CASSPDSSYNSPLHF
D gene: -; clone size: -; V gene: TRBV11-2; J gene: TRBJ2-7; CDR3 DNA: TGTGCCAGCATCGAGACGGGGCCAACCTACGAGCAGTACTTC; CDR3 protein: CASIETGPTYEQYF
D gene: -; clone size: -; V gene: TRBV14; J gene: TRBJ2-5; CDR3 DNA: TGTGCCAGCAGCCAAGATTCCGGGACCTTAAGGGCGGAGACCCAGTACTTC; CDR3 protein: CASSQDSGTLRAETQYF
D gene: TRBD2; clone size: -; V gene: TRBV4-1; J gene: TRBJ2-7; CDR3 DNA: TGCGCCAGCAGCCCCCCCGGGCTAGCGGATTCCTACGAGCAGTACTTC; CDR3 protein: CASSPPGLADSYEQYF
D gene: TRBD1; clone size: -; V gene: TRBV3-1; J gene: TRBJ1-1; CDR3 DNA: TGTGCCAGCAGCCAAGTGGACAGGGAAGCTTTCTTT; CDR3 protein: CASSQVDREAFF
D gene: -; clone size: -; V gene: TRBV3-1; J gene: TRBJ1-2; CDR3 DNA: TGTGCCAGCAGCCAAGATTACGGGGCCAGTACTAACTATGGCTACACCTTC; CDR3 protein: CASSQDYGASTNYGYTF
D gene: TRBD1; clone size: -; V gene: TRBV7-9; J gene: TRBJ2-7; CDR3 DNA: TGTGCCAGCAGCTTAGCGGGACAGGGCTACGAGCAGTACTTC; CDR3 protein: CASSLAGQGYEQYF
D gene: TRBD1; clone size: -; V gene: TRBV4-2; J gene: TRBJ1-2; CDR3 DNA: TGTGCCAGCAGCCAAGAGGAACAGGGGGACTATGGCTACACCTTC; CDR3 protein: CASSQEEQGDYGYTF
D gene: -; clone size: -; V gene: TRBV2; J gene: TRBJ2-5; CDR3 DNA: TGTGCCAGCAGTGAATGGCCCCAAGAGACCCAGTACTTC; CDR3 protein: CASSEWPQETQYF
D gene: TRBD1; clone size: -; V gene: TRBV20-1; J gene: TRBJ1-4; CDR3 DNA: TGCAGTGCTCTTACCGGGACAGGGGCTGAAAAACTGTTTTTT; CDR3 protein: CSALTGTGAEKLFF
D gene: -; clone size: -; V gene: TRBV20-1; J gene: TRBJ1-1; CDR3 DNA: TGCAGTGCTAGAGTAATTGGGCGGGACACTGAAGCTTTCTTT; CDR3 protein: CSARVIGRDTEAFF
D gene: -; clone size: -; V gene: TRBV6-5; J gene: TRBJ2-7; CDR3 DNA: TGTGCCAGCAGCCCCCGGGCCCAGTCCAGAAGACAGTACTTC; CDR3 protein: CASSPRAQSRRQYF
D gene: -; clone size: -; V gene: TRBV3-1; J gene: TRBJ1-4; CDR3 DNA: TGTGCCAGCACCAAAGAGGGGGATGAAAAACTGTTTTTT; CDR3 protein: CASTKEGDEKLFF
D gene: -; clone size: -; V gene: TRBV24-1; J gene: TRBJ2-2; CDR3 DNA: TGTGCCACCACCCAGGGGAGGGCGAACACCGGGGAGCTGTTTTTT; CDR3 protein: CATTQGRANTGELFF
D gene: TRBD1; clone size: -; V gene: TRBV29-1; J gene: TRBJ2-7; CDR3 DNA: TGCAGCGTTGAAGATCCGTCCCGGGACAGGTCCTACGAGCAGTACTTC; CDR3 protein: CSVEDPSRDRSYEQYF
D gene: -; clone size: once; V gene: TRBV5-4; J gene: TRBJ1-2; CDR3 DNA: TGTGCCAGCAGCCAGGGACGGGGAACTATTGGCTACACCTTC; CDR3 protein: CASSQGRGTIGYTF
D gene: -; clone size: once; V gene: TRBV30; J gene: TRBJ2-3; CDR3 DNA: TGTGCCTGGACCGCCGAATACAGCAGCACAGATACGCAGTATTTT; CDR3 protein: CAWTAEYSSTDTQYF
D gene: -; clone size: -; V gene: TRBV9; J gene: TRBJ2-5; CDR3 DNA: TGTGCCAGCAGCATTAGGGGGGGTAGAAGAGAGACCCAGTACTTC; CDR3 protein: CASSIRGGRRETQYF
D gene: -; clone size: -; V gene: TRBV7-2; J gene: TRBJ1-2; CDR3 DNA: TGTGCCAGCAGCTTGATCCCAGGGGTTAACTATGGCTACACCTTC; CDR3 protein: CASSLIPGVNYGYTF
D gene: TRBD1; clone size: -; V gene: TRBV6-4; J gene: TRBJ1-2; CDR3 DNA: TGTGCCAGCAAAGTGACGGGACAGGGGATCGGTGGCTACACCTTC; CDR3 protein: CASKVTGQGIGGYTF
D gene: TRBD1; clone size: -; V gene: TRBV29-1; J gene: TRBJ1-2; CDR3 DNA: TGCAGCGTTGGCCGGGACAGGGGGCCCTATGGCTACACCTTC; CDR3 protein: CSVGRDRGPYGYTF
D gene: TRBD2; clone size: -; V gene: TRBV7-3; J gene: TRBJ2-3; CDR3 DNA: TGTGCCAGCAGCCCTCCTCCTGGCGGGGGGCCTAAACTCGTAAATTTT; CDR3 protein: CASSPPPGGGPKLVNF
D gene: -; clone size: -; V gene: TRBV4-3; J gene: TRBJ2-3; CDR3 DNA: TGCGCCAGCAGCCAAGGCACACAAAGCACAGATACGCAGTATTTT; CDR3 protein: CASSQGTQSTDTQYF
D gene: -; clone size: -; V gene: TRBV6-5; J gene: TRBJ2-2; CDR3 DNA: TGTGCCAGCTCCATAAGCCTCAACACCGGGGAGCTGTTTTTT; CDR3 protein: CASSISLNTGELFF
D gene: -; clone size: -; V gene: TRBV12-3/TRBV12-4; J gene: TRBJ1-2; CDR3 DNA: TGTGCCAGCAGTTTTAGCGGTGGCTACACCTTC; CDR3 protein: CASSFSGGYTF
D gene: -; clone size: -; V gene: TRBV2; J gene: TRBJ1-2; CDR3 DNA: TGTGCCAGCAGTCAATTTTCCTATGGCTACACCTTC; CDR3 protein: CASSQFSYGYTF
D gene: -; clone size: -; V gene: TRBV20-1; J gene: TRBJ2-5; CDR3 DNA: TGCAGTGCCCTGTGGGGCGCAAAAGAGACCCAGTACTTC; CDR3 protein: CSALWGAKETQYF
D gene: -; clone size: -; V gene: TRBV15; J gene: TRBJ2-3; CDR3 DNA: TGTGCCACCAGCCGAACGAACACAGATACGCAGTATTTT; CDR3 protein: CATSRTNTDTQYF
D gene: TRBD1; clone size: -; V gene: TRBV6-5; J gene: TRBJ2-5; CDR3 DNA: TGTGCCAGCGGGCAGGGGGTGGTAGAGACCCAGTACTTC; CDR3 protein: CASGQGVVETQYF
D gene: -; clone size: -; V gene: TRBV20-1; J gene: TRBJ1-2; CDR3 DNA: TGCAGTGCTAGTCTCCGGGCAAATGGCTACACCTTC; CDR3 protein: CSASLRANGYTF